A selection of T cell receptor beta chains follows, all from one sample in a study of CD8 T cells in Susac syndrome. TCRdb ran MiXCR on the immunoSEQ multiplex PCR reads and lists one entry per CDR3 protein. The sample holds roughly 130,000 distinct CDR3 sequences, roughly 95% seen once. The sequenced sample consisted of CD4+ T cells from PBMCs. The receptor set was obtained from a human donor with Susac syndrome. Each CDR3 is given with its conserved first and last residue. The D gene is left open where the match is weak. The size entry is marked missing in some rows and otherwise reads once, few, many or a size class.

NA | TRBJ2-7 | NA | TRBV2 | CASSELAPYEQYF | TGTGCCAGCAGTGAACTAGCTCCCTACGAGCAGTACTTC
TRBD2 | TRBJ2-5 | NA | TRBV29-1 | CSKTSGTSGAKETQYF | TGCAGCAAAACCTCCGGGACTAGCGGAGCAAAAGAGACCCAGTACTTC
NA | TRBJ2-1 | NA | TRBV5-1 | CASSLIGPSYNEQFF | TGCGCCAGCAGCTTGATCGGTCCTTCCTACAATGAGCAGTTCTTC
NA | TRBJ2-3 | NA | TRBV24-1 | CATSDPKLDLSTDTQYF | TGTGCCACCAGTGACCCCAAACTAGACCTAAGCACAGATACGCAGTATTTT
TRBD2 | TRBJ2-5 | NA | TRBV24-1 | CATSDPTSGNQETQYF | TGTGCCACCAGTGATCCGACTAGCGGGAACCAAGAGACCCAGTACTTC
NA | TRBJ2-5 | NA | TRBV5-1 | CASSASTWRETQYF | TGCGCCAGCAGCGCTTCGACGTGGCGGGAGACCCAGTACTTC
NA | TRBJ2-7 | few | TRBV5-6 | CASSLQGTYEQYF | TGTGCCAGCAGCCTGCAGGGGACCTACGAGCAGTACTTC
NA | TRBJ1-2 | NA | TRBV12-3/TRBV12-4 | CASSLRGRGGGYTF | TGTGCCAGCAGTTTAAGGGGTCGAGGGGGTGGCTACACCTTC
TRBD2 | TRBJ2-1 | once | TRBV20-1 | CSATVRGRERLAVYNEQFF | TGCAGTGCTACCGTAAGGGGACGAGAGCGACTAGCTGTCTACAATGAGCAGTTCTTC
NA | TRBJ2-1 | NA | TRBV7-3 | CASSLLAGSSVDEQFF | TGTGCCAGCAGCTTACTTGCGGGATCTAGTGTCGATGAGCAGTTCTTC
NA | TRBJ1-5 | NA | TRBV7-8 | CASSLVPVGGDQPQHF | TGTGCCAGCAGCTTAGTTCCGGTGGGAGGGGATCAGCCCCAGCATTTT
NA | TRBJ2-3 | NA | TRBV30 | CAWSPSGVDTQYF | TGTGCCTGGAGCCCCAGCGGCGTCGATACGCAGTATTTT
NA | TRBJ2-1 | once | TRBV5-1 | CASSRDLRGSGEQFF | TGCGCCAGCAGCCGGGACCTCCGGGGTTCCGGTGAGCAGTTCTTC
NA | TRBJ2-3 | once | TRBV5-4 | CASSLGAQHTDTQYF | TGTGCCAGCAGCTTGGGCGCACAACACACAGATACGCAGTATTTT
NA | TRBJ1-1 | NA | TRBV20-1 | CSASLPQRNTEAFF | TGCAGTGCTAGTTTGCCACAGAGAAACACTGAAGCTTTCTTT
TRBD2 | TRBJ2-1 | NA | TRBV4-2 | CASSQVLSGTNNEQFF | TGTGCCAGCAGCCAAGTCCTTAGCGGGACAAACAATGAGCAGTTCTTC
TRBD2 | TRBJ2-2 | NA | TRBV7-9 | CASSALGTSGRAGELFF | TGTGCCAGCAGCGCCTTAGGGACTAGCGGGAGAGCCGGGGAGCTGTTTTTT
NA | TRBJ1-5 | NA | TRBV20-1 | CSARDSQSGQPQHF | TGCAGTGCTAGAGATTCACAGTCAGGTCAGCCCCAGCATTTT
TRBD1 | TRBJ2-5 | once | TRBV6-5 | CASSRRIDREETQYF | TGTGCCAGCAGCCGCCGGATTGACAGGGAAGAGACCCAGTACTTC
NA | TRBJ2-6 | once | TRBV27 | CASSFRSSGPNVLTF | TGTGCCAGCAGTTTCAGGAGCTCTGGGCCCAACGTCCTGACTTTC
TRBD1 | TRBJ2-7 | NA | TRBV12-3/TRBV12-4 | CASSPRDRHYEQYF | TGTGCCAGCAGTCCACGGGACAGACACTACGAGCAGTACTTC
NA | TRBJ2-5 | NA | TRBV24-1 | CATSHSPGETQYF | TGTGCCACCTCGCACAGTCCGGGAGAGACCCAGTACTTC
NA | TRBJ1-5 | NA | TRBV15 | CATSRAGASQAQHF | TGTGCCACCAGCAGAGCCGGGGCCTCTCAGGCCCAGCATTTT
TRBD1 | TRBJ2-7 | once | TRBV5-6 | CASSIQGGSYEQYF | TGTGCCAGCAGTATACAGGGGGGCTCCTACGAGCAGTACTTC
NA | TRBJ1-1 | once | TRBV20-1 | CSAGTGNTEAFF | TGCAGTGCCGGGACGGGGAACACTGAAGCTTTCTTT